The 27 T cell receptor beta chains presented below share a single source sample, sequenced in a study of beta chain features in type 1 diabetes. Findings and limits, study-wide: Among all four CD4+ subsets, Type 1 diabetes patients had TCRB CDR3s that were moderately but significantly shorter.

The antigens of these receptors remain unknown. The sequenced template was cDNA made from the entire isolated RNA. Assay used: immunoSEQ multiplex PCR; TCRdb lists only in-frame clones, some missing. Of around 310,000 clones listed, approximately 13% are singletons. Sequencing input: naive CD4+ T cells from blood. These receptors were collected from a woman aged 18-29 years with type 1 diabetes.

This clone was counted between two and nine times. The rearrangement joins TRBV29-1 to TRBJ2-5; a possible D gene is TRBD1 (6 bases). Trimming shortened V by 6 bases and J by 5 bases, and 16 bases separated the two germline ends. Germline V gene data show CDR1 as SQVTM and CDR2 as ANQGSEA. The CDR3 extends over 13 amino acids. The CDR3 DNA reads TGCAGCGTCTCCGGGACATCAGTCGAGACCCAGTACTTC. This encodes CSVSGTSVETQYF.

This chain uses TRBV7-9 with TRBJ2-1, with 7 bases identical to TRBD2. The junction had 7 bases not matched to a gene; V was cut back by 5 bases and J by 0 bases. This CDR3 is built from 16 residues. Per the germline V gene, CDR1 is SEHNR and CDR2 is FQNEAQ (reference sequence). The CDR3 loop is CASSVTSSGSYNEQFF. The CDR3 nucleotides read TGTGCCAGCAGCGTGACTAGCTCCGGCTCCTACAATGAGCAGTTCTTC.

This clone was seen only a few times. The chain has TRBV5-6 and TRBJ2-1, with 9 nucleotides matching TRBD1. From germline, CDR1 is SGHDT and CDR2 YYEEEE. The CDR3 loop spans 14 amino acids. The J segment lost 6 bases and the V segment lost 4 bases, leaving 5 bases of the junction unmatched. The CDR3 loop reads CASSLQGATNEQFF. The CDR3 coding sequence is TGTGCCAGCAGCCTACAGGGGGCTACCAATGAGCAGTTCTTC.

CDR3 nucleotides: TGTGCCAGCAGTTTAGGGCAGCCGATGGGTGAGCAGTTCTTC. Translated: CASSLGQPMGEQFF. The chain recombines TRBV28 with TRBJ2-1, with D unresolved. There are 14 residues in the CDR3. Trimming left V 2 bases short and J 9 bases short, with 14 bases between. Per germline, CDR1 MDHEN and CDR2 SYDVKM.

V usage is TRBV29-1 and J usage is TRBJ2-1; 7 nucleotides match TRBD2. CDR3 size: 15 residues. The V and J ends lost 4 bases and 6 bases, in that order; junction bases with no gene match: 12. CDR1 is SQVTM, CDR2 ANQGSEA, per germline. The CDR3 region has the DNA TGCAGCGTTGTTAACCCCGCGGGAGTCCGCAATGAGCAGTTCTTC. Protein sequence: CSVVNPAGVRNEQFF.

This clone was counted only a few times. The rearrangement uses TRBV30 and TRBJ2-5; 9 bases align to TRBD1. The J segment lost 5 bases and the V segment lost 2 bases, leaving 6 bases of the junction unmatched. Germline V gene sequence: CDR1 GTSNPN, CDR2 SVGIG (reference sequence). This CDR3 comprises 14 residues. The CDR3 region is CAWSTGQGRETQYF. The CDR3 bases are TGTGCCTGGAGTACGGGACAGGGACGGGAGACCCAGTACTTC.

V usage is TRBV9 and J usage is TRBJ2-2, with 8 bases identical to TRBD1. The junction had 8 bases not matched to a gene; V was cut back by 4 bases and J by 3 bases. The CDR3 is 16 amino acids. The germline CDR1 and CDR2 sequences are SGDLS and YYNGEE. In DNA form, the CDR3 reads TGTGCCAGCAGCCCTCGCCTGACAGGGGACACCGGGGAGCTGTTTTTT. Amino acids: CASSPRLTGDTGELFF.

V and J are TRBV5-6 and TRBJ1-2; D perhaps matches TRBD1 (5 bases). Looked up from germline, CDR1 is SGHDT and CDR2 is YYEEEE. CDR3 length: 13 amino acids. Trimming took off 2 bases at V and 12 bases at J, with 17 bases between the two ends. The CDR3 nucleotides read TGTGCCAGCAGCTTATCGGGCGGGAGAGGGGACACCTTC. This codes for CASSLSGGRGDTF.

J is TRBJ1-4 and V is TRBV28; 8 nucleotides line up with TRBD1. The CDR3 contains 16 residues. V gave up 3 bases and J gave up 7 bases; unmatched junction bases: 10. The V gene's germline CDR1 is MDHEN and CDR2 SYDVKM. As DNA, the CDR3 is TGTGCCAGCAGTTTCTATCGCAGGGGGCGCGTTGAAAAACTGTTTTTT. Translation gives CASSFYRRGRVEKLFF.

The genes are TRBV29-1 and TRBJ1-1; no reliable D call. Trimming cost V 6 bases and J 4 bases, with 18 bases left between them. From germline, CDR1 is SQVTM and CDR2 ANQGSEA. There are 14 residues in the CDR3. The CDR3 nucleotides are TGCAGCGTAGTCCCGCGGGTCGGAGTCACTGAAGCTTTCTTT. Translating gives CSVVPRVGVTEAFF.

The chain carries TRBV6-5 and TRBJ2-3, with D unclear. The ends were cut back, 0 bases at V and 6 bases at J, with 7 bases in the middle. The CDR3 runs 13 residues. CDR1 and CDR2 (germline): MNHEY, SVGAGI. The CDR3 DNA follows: TGTGCCAGCAGTTACTCACGTCAGGATACGCAGTATTTT. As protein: CASSYSRQDTQYF.

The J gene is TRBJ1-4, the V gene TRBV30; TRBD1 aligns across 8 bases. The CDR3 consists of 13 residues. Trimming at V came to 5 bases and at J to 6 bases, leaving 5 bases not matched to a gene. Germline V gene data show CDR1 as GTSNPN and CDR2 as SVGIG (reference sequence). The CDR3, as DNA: TGTGCCTGGTCGACAGGGGAACATGAAAAACTGTTTTTT. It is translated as CAWSTGEHEKLFF. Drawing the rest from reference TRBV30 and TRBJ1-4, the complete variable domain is SQTIHQWPATLVQPVGSPLSLECTVEGTSNPNLYWYRQAAGRGLQLLFYSVGIGQISSEVPQNLSASRPQDRQFILSSKKLLLSDSGFYLCAWSTGEHEKLFFGSGTQLSVL.

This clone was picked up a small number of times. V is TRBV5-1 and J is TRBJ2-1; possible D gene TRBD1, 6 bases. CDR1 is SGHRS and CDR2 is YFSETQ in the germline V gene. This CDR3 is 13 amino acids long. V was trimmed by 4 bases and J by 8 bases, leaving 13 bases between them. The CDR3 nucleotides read TGCGCCAGCAGCCTCAACAGGGTAGATGAGCAGTTCTTC. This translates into CASSLNRVDEQFF. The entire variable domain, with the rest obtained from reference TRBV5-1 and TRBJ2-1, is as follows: KAGVTQTPRYLIKTRGQQVTLSCSPISGHRSVSWYQQTPGQGLQFLFEYFSETQRNKGNFPGRFSGRQFSNSRSEMNVSTLELGDSALYLCASSLNRVDEQFFGPGTRLTVL.

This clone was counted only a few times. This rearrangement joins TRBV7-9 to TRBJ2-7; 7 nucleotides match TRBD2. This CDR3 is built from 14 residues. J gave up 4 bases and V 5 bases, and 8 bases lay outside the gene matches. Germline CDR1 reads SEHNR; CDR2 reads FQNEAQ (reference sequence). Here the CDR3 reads CASSRLAPGYEQYV. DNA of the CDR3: TGTGCCAGCAGCCGACTAGCCCCGGGGTACGAGCAGTACGTC.

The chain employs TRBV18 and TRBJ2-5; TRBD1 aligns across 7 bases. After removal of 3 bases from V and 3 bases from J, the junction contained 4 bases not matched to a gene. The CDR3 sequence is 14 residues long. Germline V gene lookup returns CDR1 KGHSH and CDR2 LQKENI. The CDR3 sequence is CASSPLDREETQYF. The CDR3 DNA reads TGTGCCAGCTCACCCCTAGACAGGGAAGAGACCCAGTACTTC.

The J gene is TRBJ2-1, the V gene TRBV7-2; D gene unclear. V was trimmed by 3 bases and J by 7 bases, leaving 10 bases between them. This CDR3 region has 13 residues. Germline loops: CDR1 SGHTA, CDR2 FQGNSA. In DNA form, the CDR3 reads TGTGCCAGCAGCTTCCCCCTTTTGAATGAGCAGTTCTTC. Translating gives CASSFPLLNEQFF.

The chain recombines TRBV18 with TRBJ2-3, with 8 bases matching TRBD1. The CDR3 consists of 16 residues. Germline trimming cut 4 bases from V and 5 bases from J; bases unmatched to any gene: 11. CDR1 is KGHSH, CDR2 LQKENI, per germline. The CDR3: CASSHTGQGEIDTQYF. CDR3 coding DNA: TGTGCCAGCTCACACACAGGACAGGGCGAAATAGATACGCAGTATTTT. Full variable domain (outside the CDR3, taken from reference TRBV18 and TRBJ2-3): NAGVMQNPRHLVRRRGQEARLRCSPMKGHSHVYWYRQLPEEGLKFMVYLQKENIIDESGMPKERFSAEFPKEGPSILRIQQVVRGDSAAYFCASSHTGQGEIDTQYFGPGTRLTVL.

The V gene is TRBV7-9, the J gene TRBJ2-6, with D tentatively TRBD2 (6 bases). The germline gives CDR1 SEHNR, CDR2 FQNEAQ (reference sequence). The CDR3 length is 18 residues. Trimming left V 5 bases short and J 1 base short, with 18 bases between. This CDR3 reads CASSPEVGGASGANVLTF. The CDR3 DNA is TGTGCCAGCAGCCCGGAGGTCGGGGGAGCTTCTGGGGCCAACGTCCTGACTTTC.

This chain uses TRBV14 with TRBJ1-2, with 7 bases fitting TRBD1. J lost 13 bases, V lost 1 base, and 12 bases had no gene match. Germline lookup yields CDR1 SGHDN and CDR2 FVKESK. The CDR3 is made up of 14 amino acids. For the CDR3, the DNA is TGTGCCAGCAGCCAAGGCGTTGGAGGGGGCGAGTCCACCTTC. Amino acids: CASSQGVGGGESTF.

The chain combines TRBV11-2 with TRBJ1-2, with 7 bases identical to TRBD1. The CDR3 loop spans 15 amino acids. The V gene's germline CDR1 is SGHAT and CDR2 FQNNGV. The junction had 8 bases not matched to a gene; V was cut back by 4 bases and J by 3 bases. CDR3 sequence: CASSSMGQLDYGYTF. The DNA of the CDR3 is TGTGCCAGCAGCTCTATGGGACAGCTAGACTATGGCTACACCTTC.

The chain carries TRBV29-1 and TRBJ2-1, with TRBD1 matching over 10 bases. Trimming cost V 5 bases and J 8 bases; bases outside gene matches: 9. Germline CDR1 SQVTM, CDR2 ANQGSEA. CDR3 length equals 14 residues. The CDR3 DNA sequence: TGCAGCGTTCAGTATGGGACAGGGGATGATGAGCAGTTCTTC. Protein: CSVQYGTGDDEQFF.

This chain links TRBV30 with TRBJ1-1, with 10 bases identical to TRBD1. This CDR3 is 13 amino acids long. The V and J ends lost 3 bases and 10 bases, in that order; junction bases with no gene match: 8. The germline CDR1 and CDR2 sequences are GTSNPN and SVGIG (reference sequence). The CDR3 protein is CAWSPDRGNAAFF. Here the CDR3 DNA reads TGTGCCTGGAGCCCGGACAGGGGGAACGCAGCTTTCTTT.

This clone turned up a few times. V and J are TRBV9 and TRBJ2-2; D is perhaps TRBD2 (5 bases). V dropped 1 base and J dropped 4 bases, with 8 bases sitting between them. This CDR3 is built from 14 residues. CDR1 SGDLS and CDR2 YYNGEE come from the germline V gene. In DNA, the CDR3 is TGTGCCAGCAGCGTAACTAGACGCACCGGGGAGCTGTTTTTT. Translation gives CASSVTRRTGELFF.

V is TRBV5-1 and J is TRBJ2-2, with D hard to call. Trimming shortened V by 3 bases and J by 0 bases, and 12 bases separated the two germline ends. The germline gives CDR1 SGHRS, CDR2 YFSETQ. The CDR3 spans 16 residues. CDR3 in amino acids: CASSSAGSANTGELFF. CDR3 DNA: TGCGCCAGCAGCTCAGCCGGGTCAGCGAACACCGGGGAGCTGTTTTTT.

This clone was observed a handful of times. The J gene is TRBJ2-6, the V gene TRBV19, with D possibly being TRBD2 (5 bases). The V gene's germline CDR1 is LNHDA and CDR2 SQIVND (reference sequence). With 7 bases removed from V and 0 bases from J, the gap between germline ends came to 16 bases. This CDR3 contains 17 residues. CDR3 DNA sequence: TGTGCCAGTACCCGCGGGTCTCTAGGCTCTGGGGCCAACGTCCTGACTTTC. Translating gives CASTRGSLGSGANVLTF.

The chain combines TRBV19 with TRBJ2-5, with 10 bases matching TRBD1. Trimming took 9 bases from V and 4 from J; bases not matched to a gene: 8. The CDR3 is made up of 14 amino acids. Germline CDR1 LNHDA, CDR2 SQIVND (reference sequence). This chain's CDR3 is CASATGGWRETQYF. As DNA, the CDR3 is TGTGCCAGCGCGACAGGGGGCTGGCGAGAGACCCAGTACTTC.

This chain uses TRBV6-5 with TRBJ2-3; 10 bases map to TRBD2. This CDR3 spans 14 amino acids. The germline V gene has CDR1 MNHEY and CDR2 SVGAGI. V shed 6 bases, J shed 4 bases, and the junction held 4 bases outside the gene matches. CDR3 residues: CASRRGLASDTQYF. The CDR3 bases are TGTGCCAGCAGGCGGGGACTAGCGTCAGATACGCAGTATTTT.